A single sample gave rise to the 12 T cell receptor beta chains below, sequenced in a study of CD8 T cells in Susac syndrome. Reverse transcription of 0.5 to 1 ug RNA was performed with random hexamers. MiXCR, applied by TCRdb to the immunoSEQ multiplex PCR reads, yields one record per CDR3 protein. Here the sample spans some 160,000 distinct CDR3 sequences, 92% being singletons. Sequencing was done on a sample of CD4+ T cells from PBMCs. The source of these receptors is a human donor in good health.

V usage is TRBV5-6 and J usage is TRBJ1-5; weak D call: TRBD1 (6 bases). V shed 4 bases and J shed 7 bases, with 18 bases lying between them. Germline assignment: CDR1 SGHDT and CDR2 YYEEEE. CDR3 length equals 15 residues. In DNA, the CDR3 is TGTGCCAGCAGCGGGGGGGGCCCAGGCCCGCAGCCCCAGCATTTT. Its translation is CASSGGGPGPQPQHF. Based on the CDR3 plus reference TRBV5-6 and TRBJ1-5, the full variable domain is DAGVTQSPTHLIKTRGQQVTLRCSPKSGHDTVSWYQQALGQGPQFIFQYYEEEERQRGNFPDRFSGHQFPNYSSELNVNALLLGDSALYLCASSGGGPGPQPQHFGDGTRLSIL.

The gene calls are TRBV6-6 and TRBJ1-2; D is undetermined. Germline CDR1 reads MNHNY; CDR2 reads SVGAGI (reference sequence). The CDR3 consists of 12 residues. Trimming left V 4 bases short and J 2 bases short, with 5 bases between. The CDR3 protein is CASSSPNYGYTF. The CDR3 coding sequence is TGTGCCAGCAGTTCACCAAACTATGGCTACACCTTC.

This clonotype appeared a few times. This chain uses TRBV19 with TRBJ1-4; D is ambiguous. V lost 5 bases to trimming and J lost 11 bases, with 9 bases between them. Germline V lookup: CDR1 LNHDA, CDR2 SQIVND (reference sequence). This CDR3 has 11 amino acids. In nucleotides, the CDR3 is TGTGCCAGTAGTCCTAGGTGGAAACTGTTTTTT. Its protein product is CASSPRWKLFF.

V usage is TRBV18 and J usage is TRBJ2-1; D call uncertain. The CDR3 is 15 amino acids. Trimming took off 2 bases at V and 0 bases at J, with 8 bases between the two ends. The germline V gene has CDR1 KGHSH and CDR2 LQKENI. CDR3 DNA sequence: TGTGCCAGCTCACCAACTCCAAGCTCCTACAATGAGCAGTTCTTC. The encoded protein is CASSPTPSSYNEQFF. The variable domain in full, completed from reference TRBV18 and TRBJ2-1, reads NAGVMQNPRHLVRRRGQEARLRCSPMKGHSHVYWYRQLPEEGLKFMVYLQKENIIDESGMPKERFSAEFPKEGPSILRIQQVVRGDSAAYFCASSPTPSSYNEQFFGPGTRLTVL.

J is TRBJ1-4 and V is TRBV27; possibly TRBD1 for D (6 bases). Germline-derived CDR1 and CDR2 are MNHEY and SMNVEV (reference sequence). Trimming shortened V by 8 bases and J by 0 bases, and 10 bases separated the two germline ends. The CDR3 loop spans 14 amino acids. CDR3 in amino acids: CASGGGATNEKLFF. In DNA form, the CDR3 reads TGTGCCAGCGGAGGGGGAGCAACTAATGAAAAACTGTTTTTT.

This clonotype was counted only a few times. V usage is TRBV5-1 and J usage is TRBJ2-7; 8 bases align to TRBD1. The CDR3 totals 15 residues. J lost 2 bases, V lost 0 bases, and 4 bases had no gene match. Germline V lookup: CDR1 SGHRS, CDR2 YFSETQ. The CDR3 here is CASSLAETGAYEQYF. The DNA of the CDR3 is TGCGCCAGCAGCTTGGCCGAGACAGGGGCCTACGAGCAGTACTTC.

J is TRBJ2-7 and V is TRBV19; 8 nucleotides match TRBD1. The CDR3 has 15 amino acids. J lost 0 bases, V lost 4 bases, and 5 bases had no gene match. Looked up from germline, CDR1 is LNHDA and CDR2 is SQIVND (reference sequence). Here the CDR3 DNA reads TGTGCCAGTAGTACCACAGGGGGAGGCTCCTACGAGCAGTACTTC. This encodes CASSTTGGGSYEQYF.

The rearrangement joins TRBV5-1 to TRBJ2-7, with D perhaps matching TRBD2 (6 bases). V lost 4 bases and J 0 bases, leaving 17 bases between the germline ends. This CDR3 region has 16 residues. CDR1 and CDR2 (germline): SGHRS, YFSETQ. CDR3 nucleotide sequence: TGCGCCAGCAGCCTCGCCGGGGGAGGAGGCTCCTACGAGCAGTACTTC. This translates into CASSLAGGGGSYEQYF. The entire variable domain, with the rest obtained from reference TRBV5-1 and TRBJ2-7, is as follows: KAGVTQTPRYLIKTRGQQVTLSCSPISGHRSVSWYQQTPGQGLQFLFEYFSETQRNKGNFPGRFSGRQFSNSRSEMNVSTLELGDSALYLCASSLAGGGGSYEQYFGPGTRLTVT.

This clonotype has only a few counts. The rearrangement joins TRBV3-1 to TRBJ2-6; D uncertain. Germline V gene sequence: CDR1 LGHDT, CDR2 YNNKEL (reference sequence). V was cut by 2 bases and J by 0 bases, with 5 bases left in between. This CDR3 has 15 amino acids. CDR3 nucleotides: TGTGCCAGCAGCCAACCCCTCTCTGGGGCCAACGTCCTGACTTTC. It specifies CASSQPLSGANVLTF. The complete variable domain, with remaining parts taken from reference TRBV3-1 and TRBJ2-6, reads DTAVSQTPKYLVTQMGNDKSIKCEQNLGHDTMYWYKQDSKKFLKIMFSYNNKELIINETVPNRFSPKSPDKAHLNLHINSLELGDSAVYFCASSQPLSGANVLTFGAGSRLTVL.

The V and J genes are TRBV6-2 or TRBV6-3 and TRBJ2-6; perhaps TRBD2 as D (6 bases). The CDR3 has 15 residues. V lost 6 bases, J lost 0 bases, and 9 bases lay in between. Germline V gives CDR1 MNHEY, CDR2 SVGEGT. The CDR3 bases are TGTGCCAGCAGCCGGGGGTACTCTGGGGCCAACGTCCTGACTTTC. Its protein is CASSRGYSGANVLTF.

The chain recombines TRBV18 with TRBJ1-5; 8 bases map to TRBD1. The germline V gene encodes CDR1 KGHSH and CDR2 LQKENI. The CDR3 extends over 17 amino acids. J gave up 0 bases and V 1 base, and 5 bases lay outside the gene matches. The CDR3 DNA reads TGTGCCAGCTCACCACAAGGGACAGGTGATAGCAATCAGCCCCAGCATTTT. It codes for CASSPQGTGDSNQPQHF.

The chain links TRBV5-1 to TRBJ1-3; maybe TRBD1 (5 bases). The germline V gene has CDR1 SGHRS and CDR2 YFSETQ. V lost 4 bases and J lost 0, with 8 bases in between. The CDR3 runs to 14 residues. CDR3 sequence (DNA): TGCGCCAGCAGCCTGGGACCCTCTGGAAACACCATATATTTT. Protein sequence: CASSLGPSGNTIYF.